A selection of T cell receptor beta chains follows, all from one sample in a study of radiotherapy plus CTLA-4 blockade in lung cancer. The data were produced by immunoSEQ multiplex PCR, yet TCRdb's version contains in-frame clones alone and is incomplete. The data show over 50,000 clones, under 80% seen once. Material: peripheral blood, obtained from a patient treated with radiotherapy plus ipilimumab. The receptors stem from a human donor with non-small cell lung cancer who had a complete response to radiotherapy plus ipilimumab. Both conserved end residues are part of each CDR3. A D gene is named only where the DNA matches it firmly. Expanded clones are given a class, and other clones once, few, many or no size at all.

j_call	d_call	clone_size	v_call	cdr3_nt	cdr3_aa
TRBJ1-1	NA	NA	TRBV29-1	TGCAGCGTTGCAAGGGGAGGCGGGACTGAAGCTTTCTTT	CSVARGGGTEAFF
TRBJ1-2	TRBD1	NA	TRBV6-1	TGTGCCAGCAGTGAAGGGGGACAGGGCCGTTTCGATGGCTACACCTTC	CASSEGGQGRFDGYTF
TRBJ1-2	NA	NA	TRBV27	TGTGCCAGCAGTGGGGGGGCGGGAGGCTACACCTTC	CASSGGAGGYTF
TRBJ2-1	NA	NA	TRBV15	TGTGCCACCAGCAGGGGGAGAGTCTCCTACAATGAGCAGTTCTTC	CATSRGRVSYNEQFF
TRBJ1-1	TRBD1	NA	TRBV7-2	TGTGCCAGCAGCTTTCACAGGGGGAACACTGAAGCTTTCTTT	CASSFHRGNTEAFF
TRBJ1-5	TRBD1	NA	TRBV9	TGTGCCAGCAGCGCGACAGGGGACCAGCCCCAGCATTTT	CASSATGDQPQHF
TRBJ1-1	NA	NA	TRBV7-2	TGTGCCAGCAGCTTAGTTTCCCAGGCCCTGAACACTGAAGCTTTCTTT	CASSLVSQALNTEAFF
TRBJ2-5	NA	NA	TRBV5-6	TGTGCCAGCAGCTTGCTGGGCAGCCAAGAGACCCAGTACTTC	CASSLLGSQETQYF
TRBJ1-6	TRBD1	NA	TRBV27	TGTGCCAGCAGGACAGGGTATTCACCCCTCCACTTT	CASRTGYSPLHF
TRBJ2-4	NA	NA	TRBV7-2	TGTGCCAGCAGCTTAGAGTCTAGCGTTCAAAACATTCAGTACTTC	CASSLESSVQNIQYF
TRBJ2-5	TRBD2	NA	TRBV5-4	TGTGCCAGCAGCTTGGATCCTAGCGGGGCAGAGACCCAGTACTTC	CASSLDPSGAETQYF
TRBJ2-7	TRBD1	NA	TRBV4-3	TGCGCCAGCAGCCAAGAACCCAACAGGGGGCCAAAGAGGGTTTACGAGCAGTACTTC	CASSQEPNRGPKRVYEQYF
TRBJ1-5	NA	NA	TRBV6-1	TGTGCCAGCAGTGAAGCGACGGGAGGGTTCCGGTCCAATCAGCCCCAGCATTTT	CASSEATGGFRSNQPQHF
TRBJ2-1	TRBD2	NA	TRBV18	TGTGCCAGCTCACCGACTAGCCCTGCGTTCAATGAGCAGTTCTTC	CASSPTSPAFNEQFF
TRBJ1-6	TRBD1	NA	TRBV30	TGTGCCTGGAGTACTCCCGGGACAGGGGGTTATTCACCCCTCCACTTT	CAWSTPGTGGYSPLHF
TRBJ2-7	TRBD1	NA	TRBV2	TGTGCCAGCAGTGGGGACAGGGACGACGAGCAGTACTTC	CASSGDRDDEQYF
TRBJ1-4	NA	NA	TRBV15	TGTGCCACCAGCAGAGATACCGCGAAACTGTTTTTT	CATSRDTAKLFF
TRBJ2-3	TRBD2	NA	TRBV18	TGTGCCAGCTCACCGGGACTAGCGGGGAATACGCAGTATTTT	CASSPGLAGNTQYF
TRBJ2-1	NA	NA	TRBV27	TGTGCCAGCAGTTTTGGGAGGGGGGTTAATGAGCAGTTCTTC	CASSFGRGVNEQFF
TRBJ1-1	TRBD1	few	TRBV25-1	TGTGCCAGCAGTGATTATGGGGCAGGGGGCGGGGGCACTGAAGCTTTCTTT	CASSDYGAGGGGTEAFF
TRBJ1-2	NA	NA	TRBV19	TGTGCCAGTAGTATAAGAGGCCCGGCCGGCCGACTTAACTATGGCTACACCTTC	CASSIRGPAGRLNYGYTF
TRBJ1-2	NA	NA	TRBV7-9	TGTGCCAGCAGCCCTACAGGGAATGGCTACACCTTC	CASSPTGNGYTF
TRBJ1-4	NA	NA	TRBV2	TGTGCCAGCAGACTGACAAGAACTAATGAAAAACTGTTTTTT	CASRLTRTNEKLFF
TRBJ2-4	TRBD1	NA	TRBV30	TGTGCCTGGACCCCTGACAGGGGTGTTCAGTACTTC	CAWTPDRGVQYF
TRBJ2-1	TRBD2	NA	TRBV7-8	TGTGCCAGCAGCTTAGCGAGGGCTAGCGGGGGCAATGAGCAGTTCTTC	CASSLARASGGNEQFF
TRBJ1-5	TRBD1	NA	TRBV4-1	TGCGCCAGCAGCCCCCCGGACAGGGAGAGACAGCCCCAGCATTTT	CASSPPDRERQPQHF
TRBJ2-3	TRBD2	NA	TRBV5-4	TGTGCCAGCACCCGTCGCCAGCGGGGGGGAGATACGCAGTATTTT	CASTRRQRGGDTQYF
TRBJ2-5	TRBD2	NA	TRBV9	TGTGCCAGCAGCGTAGCGTCCACTAGCGGACCCCAAGAGACCCAGTACTTC	CASSVASTSGPQETQYF
TRBJ1-6	TRBD1	NA	TRBV27	TGTGTGAGGACAGGGGGCCTCTATAATTCACCCCTCCACTTT	CVRTGGLYNSPLHF
TRBJ1-2	TRBD1	NA	TRBV30	TGTGCCTGGACCACTCCGGGACAGGGCTATGGCTACACCTTC	CAWTTPGQGYGYTF
TRBJ2-5	NA	few	TRBV7-2	TGTGCCAGCAGCCTGCTAGGGACCCAGTACTTC	CASSLLGTQYF
TRBJ1-1	TRBD1	NA	TRBV4-1	TGCGCCAGCAGCCAAGATCCCCGACCGGGACAGCCGAACACTGAAGCTTTCTTT	CASSQDPRPGQPNTEAFF
TRBJ2-3	NA	NA	TRBV15	TGTGCCACCAGCAGAGGAGGAGGGACAGATACGCAGTATTTT	CATSRGGGTDTQYF
TRBJ2-5	TRBD1	NA	TRBV6-1	TGTGCCAGCAGTGTACAGGGGTGGCAAGAGACCCAGTACTTC	CASSVQGWQETQYF
TRBJ1-3	TRBD1	few	TRBV30	TGTGCCTGGAGTACGGACAGGATCTCTGGAAACACCATATATTTT	CAWSTDRISGNTIYF
TRBJ1-2	NA	NA	TRBV29-1	TGCAGCGTTCTAACAGCCGCAGGGCGGTACTATGGCTACACCTTC	CSVLTAAGRYYGYTF
TRBJ1-5	NA	NA	TRBV30	TGTGCCTGGAGTGTATTGCGAGGAGAACAGCCCCAGCATTTT	CAWSVLRGEQPQHF
TRBJ1-6	NA	NA	TRBV30	TGTGCCTGGATAAGGGACCGGGAGTCAAATTCACCCCTCCACTTT	CAWIRDRESNSPLHF
TRBJ2-1	TRBD2	NA	TRBV9	TGTGCCAGCAGCGTAGTCGCTGGCGGGAGCTCCTACAATGAGCAGTTCTTC	CASSVVAGGSSYNEQFF
TRBJ1-4	NA	NA	TRBV2	TGTGCCAGCAGTGAAGCAGGAGGAGACGGTGAAAAACTGTTTTTT	CASSEAGGDGEKLFF
TRBJ2-4	NA	NA	TRBV6-4	TGTGCCAGCAGGACAGGTCCTTTTGGTGAAAACATTCAGTACTTC	CASRTGPFGENIQYF
TRBJ1-2	NA	NA	TRBV28	TGTGCCAGCAGTGGCCTGGGGCTACCTTATGGCTACACCTTC	CASSGLGLPYGYTF
TRBJ2-2	TRBD1	NA	TRBV11-3	TGTGCCAGCAGCTTAGATCCAGGGGGCAGCGGGGAGCTGTTTTTT	CASSLDPGGSGELFF
TRBJ2-7	NA	NA	TRBV5-1	TGCGCCAGCAGCGAACAGGGCGACGAGCAGTACTTC	CASSEQGDEQYF
TRBJ2-2	NA	NA	TRBV5-1	TGCGCCAGCAGCTTAAGGGGCAGGGCGGACACCGGGGAGCTGTTTTTT	CASSLRGRADTGELFF
TRBJ2-5	TRBD2	NA	TRBV30	TGTGCCTGGAGTGTTGGTAGCGGGAGGACCCAAGAGACCCAGTACTTC	CAWSVGSGRTQETQYF
TRBJ1-1	TRBD1	NA	TRBV18	TGTGCCAGCTCACCAAAAGGGCAGGGGGGGAACACTGAAGCTTTCTTT	CASSPKGQGGNTEAFF
TRBJ1-1	TRBD1	NA	TRBV9	TGTGCCAGCAGCCCTCAAGGGACAGTGGGCACTGAAGCTTTCTTT	CASSPQGTVGTEAFF
TRBJ1-1	NA	NA	TRBV30	TGTGCCTGGAGTGTTTCGGTAACTGAAGCTTTCTTT	CAWSVSVTEAFF
TRBJ1-6	TRBD1	NA	TRBV18	TGTGCCAGCTCGGGACAGAATTCACCCCTCCACTTT	CASSGQNSPLHF
TRBJ1-1	TRBD1	NA	TRBV7-2	TGTGCCAGCAGCTTTAGGACAGGCGGGGAGAAAGCTTTCTTT	CASSFRTGGEKAFF
TRBJ2-3	TRBD2	NA	TRBV5-1	TGCGCCAGCAGCCAGACTAGCGGGAGCACAGATACGCAGTATTTT	CASSQTSGSTDTQYF
TRBJ2-5	TRBD2	NA	TRBV10-1	TGCGCCAGCAGTGATGGGGGACTAGCGGCCCAAGAGACCCAGTACTTC	CASSDGGLAAQETQYF
TRBJ1-3	NA	NA	TRBV7-9	TGTGCCAGCACGCAACTAGGGACGCGAGGGGGGGACACCATATATTTT	CASTQLGTRGGDTIYF